The subject of this entry is one T cell receptor beta chain. An input of about 0.45 to 1 ug of RNA was subjected to reverse transcription using random hexamers. A multiplex approach, immunoSEQ multiplex PCR, amplified TCR beta CDR3 across 54 Vbeta and 13 Jbeta. Using its own MiXCR run on the immunoSEQ multiplex PCR reads, TCRdb lists one record per CDR3 protein. Of around 200,000 distinct CDR3 sequences in the sample, 90% to 96% were seen once. CD8+ and CD4+ blood T cells underwent TCR beta sequencing. TEMRA cells were FACS-enriched and CD8+ and CD4+ T cells negatively isolated. These data are taken from a study of CD8 T cells in Susac syndrome. CDR3 size: 15 residues. Germline CDR1 DFQATT, CDR2 SNEGSKA (reference sequence). V gave up 1 base and J gave up 0 bases, with 9 bases separating them.

The sequenced sample consisted of CD4+ T cells from PBMCs. This sequence was found in a human donor with multiple sclerosis. The gene calls are TRBV20-1 and TRBJ2-2; D uncertain. The CDR3 protein is CSARVAGSNTGELFF. For the CDR3, the DNA is TGCAGTGCTAGAGTGGCAGGATCGAACACCGGGGAGCTGTTTTTT.